The 15 T cell receptor beta chains given below trace back to one sample, sequenced in a study of shared clonotypes between healthy human individuals. Using immunoSEQ multiplex PCR, the repertoire was profiled, and TCRdb retains in-frame clones only, with some absent. Here the sample spans over a million clones, approximately 96% being singletons. Specimen: naive CD4+ T cells sorted from blood. The subset: CD45RA+ positively selected. Every receptor here comes from a man younger than 45 in good health.

The V gene is TRBV12-2, the J gene TRBJ2-2; the table's D call, TRBD2, has no DNA check behind it. TRBV12-2 is a recognized pseudogene. This CDR3 contains 19 residues. The CDR3 coding sequence is TGTGCAAGTCGCTTAGCGCGGGGGACTAGCGGGAGGGCCTTGGGGGAGCTGTTTTTT. It translates to CASRLARGTSGRALGELFF.

This chain links TRBV11-1 with TRBJ2-1; 11 positions agree with TRBD2. The trim removed 5 bases at V and 4 bases at J, leaving 4 bases unmatched. Germline V CDR1 and CDR2: SGHAT, FQDESV (reference sequence). CDR3 size: 15 residues. The DNA of the CDR3 is TGTGCCAGCAGCCAAGGGACTAGCGGATACAATGAGCAGTTCTTC. Protein product: CASSQGTSGYNEQFF.

V gene TRBV5-1 combines with J gene TRBJ1-1; D is unresolved. Per the germline V gene, CDR1 is SGHRS and CDR2 is YFSETQ. V shed 0 bases and J shed 1 base, with 7 bases lying between them. CDR3 size: 14 residues. The DNA for the CDR3 is TGCGCCAGCAGCTTGGCATCGCGGAACACTGAAGCTTTCTTT. Encoded protein: CASSLASRNTEAFF.

The rearrangement links TRBV9 to TRBJ1-1, with D tentatively TRBD1 (5 bases). Germline lookup yields CDR1 SGDLS and CDR2 YYNGEE. Trimming took off 0 bases at V and 9 bases at J, with 9 bases between the two ends. The CDR3 is 12 residues long. The DNA for the CDR3 is TGTGCCAGCAGCGTAGGGGGGACCCAAGCTTTCTTT. It encodes CASSVGGTQAFF.

This chain joins TRBV2 and TRBJ2-1; TRBD1 matches 8 bases. J lost 5 bases, V lost 10 bases, and 13 bases had no gene match. Germline lookup yields CDR1 SNHLY and CDR2 FYNNEI. The CDR3 length is 15 residues. This CDR3 reads CATPPAGQGNNEQFF. Here the CDR3 DNA reads TGTGCCACTCCACCCGCAGGACAGGGTAACAATGAGCAGTTCTTC.

V and J are TRBV7-9 and TRBJ1-2, with TRBD1 matching over 8 bases. The germline gives CDR1 SEHNR, CDR2 FQNEAQ (reference sequence). Trimming took 6 bases from V and 4 from J; bases not matched to a gene: 10. The CDR3 loop spans 15 amino acids. The CDR3 spells CASRSGTGGLYGYTF. The CDR3 nucleotides are TGTGCCAGCAGATCGGGGACAGGTGGACTCTATGGCTACACCTTC.

The chain couples TRBV5-1 to TRBJ2-5, with 9 nucleotides matching TRBD2. The germline V gene encodes CDR1 SGHRS and CDR2 YFSETQ. The ends lost 4 bases at V and 5 bases at J; junction bases unmatched: 9. CDR3 length equals 15 residues. CDR3 DNA: TGCGCCAGCAGCGGAAGCGGGAGGAGGGGGGAGACCCAGTACTTC. It encodes CASSGSGRRGETQYF. Complete variable domain (other parts from reference TRBV5-1 and TRBJ2-5): KAGVTQTPRYLIKTRGQQVTLSCSPISGHRSVSWYQQTPGQGLQFLFEYFSETQRNKGNFPGRFSGRQFSNSRSEMNVSTLELGDSALYLCASSGSGRRGETQYFGPGTRLLVL.

The J gene is TRBJ2-7, the V gene TRBV28; tentatively, D is TRBD1 (6 bases). The germline V gene has CDR1 MDHEN and CDR2 SYDVKM. This CDR3 region has 13 residues. Trimming took off 10 bases at V and 3 bases at J, with 16 bases between the two ends. The CDR3 is CATGQLELYEQYF. The CDR3 DNA follows: TGTGCCACCGGACAGTTAGAACTCTACGAGCAGTACTTC. Full variable domain (outside the CDR3, taken from reference TRBV28 and TRBJ2-7): DVKVTQSSRYLVKRTGEKVFLECVQDMDHENMFWYRQDPGLGLRLIYFSYDVKMKEKGDIPEGYSVSREKKERFSLILESASTNQTSMYLCATGQLELYEQYFGPGTRLTVT.

The chain has TRBV19 and TRBJ1-4; no clear D gene. CDR3 length: 16 residues. V was shortened by 5 bases and J by 8 bases, with 21 bases between the two germline ends. Germline values: CDR1 LNHDA, CDR2 SQIVND (reference sequence). The CDR3 bases are TGTGCCAGTAGTCCAAGCTCAAATTCGGACGGGGAAAAACTGTTTTTT. Protein product: CASSPSSNSDGEKLFF.

Worth noting for this clone: This same CDR3 is encoded by further DNA sequences in the sample. The chain employs TRBV5-1 and TRBJ2-7; 10 positions agree with TRBD2. The CDR3 is 14 amino acids. The ends lost 2 bases at V and 2 bases at J; junction bases unmatched: 1. Per germline, CDR1 SGHRS and CDR2 YFSETQ. The CDR3 DNA sequence: TGCGCCAGCAGCTTAGCGGGAGGGCCCTACGAGCAGTACTTC. Its protein is CASSLAGGPYEQYF.

The chain couples TRBV7-2 to TRBJ2-4, with D possibly matching TRBD2 (5 bases). V was clipped by 1 base and J by 1 base, with 11 bases between them. This CDR3 has 16 amino acids. CDR1 and CDR2 from the germline V gene are SGHTA and FQGNSA. The CDR3, as DNA: TGTGCCAGCAGCTTAGTACGAGGGAAGGCCAAAAACATTCAGTACTTC. As protein: CASSLVRGKAKNIQYF. The full variable domain, in which reference TRBV7-2 and TRBJ2-4 provide the parts outside the CDR3, is GAGVSQSPSNKVTEKGKDVELRCDPISGHTALYWYRQSLGQGLEFLIYFQGNSAPDKSGLPSDRFSAERTGGSVSTLTIQRTQQEDSAVYLCASSLVRGKAKNIQYFGAGTRLSVL.

V and J are TRBV7-6 and TRBJ2-2; D gene ambiguous. V shed 1 base and J shed 7 bases, with 4 bases lying between them. The germline V gene encodes CDR1 SGHVS and CDR2 FNYEAQ. This CDR3 region has 12 residues. The CDR3 DNA follows: TGTGCCAGCAGCTTAGGGTACGGGGAGCTGTTTTTT. This sequence encodes CASSLGYGELFF. Using reference TRBV7-6 and TRBJ2-2 for the parts outside the CDR3, the full variable domain is GAGVSQSPRYKVTKRGQDVALRCDPISGHVSLYWYRQALGQGPEFLTYFNYEAQQDKSGLPNDRFSAERPEGSISTLTIQRTEQRDSAMYRCASSLGYGELFFGEGSRLTVL.

This rearrangement joins TRBV5-1 to TRBJ2-1; 7 bases fit TRBD2. CDR3 size: 17 residues. Germline V lookup: CDR1 SGHRS, CDR2 YFSETQ. With 0 bases clipped from V and 4 bases from J, the junction kept 10 bases outside the gene matches. CDR3 in DNA: TGCGCCAGCAGCTTGGGGGGAGGGTCCTCCATTTACAATGAGCAGTTCTTC. It specifies CASSLGGGSSIYNEQFF.

The rearrangement links TRBV5-5 to TRBJ1-2; 9 bases match TRBD1. The CDR3 loop spans 13 amino acids. V shed 3 bases, J shed 8 bases, and the junction held 5 bases outside the gene matches. The V gene's germline CDR1 is SGHKS and CDR2 YYEKEE (reference sequence). CDR3: CASSSRQGGGYTF. CDR3 coding DNA: TGTGCCAGCAGCTCACGACAGGGGGGCGGCTACACCTTC. The variable domain in full, with the rest retrieved from reference TRBV5-5 and TRBJ1-2, is DAGVTQSPTHLIKTRGQQVTLRCSPISGHKSVSWYQQVLGQGPQFIFQYYEKEERGRGNFPDRFSARQFPNYSSELNVNALLLGDSALYLCASSSRQGGGYTFGSGTRLTVV.

The chain employs TRBV27 and TRBJ2-3; tentatively, D is TRBD2 (5 bases). Germline V gene sequence: CDR1 MNHEY, CDR2 SMNVEV (reference sequence). The CDR3 sequence is 14 residues long. Deletions cut 5 bases from V and 5 bases from J, with 14 bases between. The CDR3 protein is CASSPHGMGDTQYF. CDR3 bases: TGTGCCAGCAGTCCACACGGGATGGGAGATACGCAGTATTTT.